These T cell receptor beta chains were read from a single sample in a study of Ad26.COV2.S vaccination and SARS-CoV-2 variants. The method was immunoSEQ multiplex PCR; TCRdb's version includes in-frame clones alone and lacks a portion of them. The sample holds a few hundred thousand clones; 83% are singletons and the top ten take about 7.1%. Sequencing used peripheral blood, obtained in a trial of Ad26.COV2.S vaccine versus placebo. Receptor source: a person between 18 and 65 years old who received the Ad26.COV2.S COVID-19 vaccine or a placebo. The CDR3 runs from the conserved cysteine through the conserved F or W. The order of the fields is CDR3 length, clone size, D gene, J gene, V gene, CDR3 protein, CDR3 DNA. D genes are given only for firm matches. Some rows mark clone size as missing; the rest say once, few, many or name a class of expanded clone.

CDR3 length: 14
clone size: -
D gene: -
J gene: TRBJ1-1
V gene: TRBV6-1
CDR3 protein: CASSEAQWRTEAFF
CDR3 DNA: TGTGCCAGCAGTGAAGCCCAATGGAGGACTGAAGCTTTCTTT

CDR3 length: 15
clone size: -
D gene: -
J gene: TRBJ2-6
V gene: TRBV2
CDR3 protein: CASSGRGPGANVLTF
CDR3 DNA: TGTGCCAGCAGTGGGAGGGGGCCAGGGGCCAACGTCCTGACTTTC

CDR3 length: 13
clone size: once
D gene: -
J gene: TRBJ1-2
V gene: TRBV16
CDR3 protein: CASSQSNGGGYTF
CDR3 DNA: TGTGCCAGCAGCCAATCGAACGGCGGTGGCTACACCTTC

CDR3 length: 15
clone size: -
D gene: TRBD1
J gene: TRBJ1-5
V gene: TRBV12-5
CDR3 protein: CASGLDRASNQPQHF
CDR3 DNA: TGTGCTAGTGGTTTAGACAGGGCTAGCAATCAGCCCCAGCATTTT

CDR3 length: 12
clone size: -
D gene: -
J gene: TRBJ1-2
V gene: TRBV9
CDR3 protein: CASSANRDGYTF
CDR3 DNA: TGTGCCAGCAGCGCTAACAGGGATGGCTACACCTTC

CDR3 length: 17
clone size: few
D gene: -
J gene: TRBJ2-2
V gene: TRBV27
CDR3 protein: CASRPGGARGRTGELFF
CDR3 DNA: TGTGCCAGCAGGCCTGGGGGGGCCAGGGGACGGACCGGGGAGCTGTTTTTT

CDR3 length: 10
clone size: -
D gene: -
J gene: TRBJ1-6
V gene: TRBV6-1
CDR3 protein: CASSELTLHF
CDR3 DNA: TGTGCCAGCAGTGAATTAACCCTCCACTTT

CDR3 length: 16
clone size: -
D gene: TRBD2
J gene: TRBJ2-7
V gene: TRBV5-1
CDR3 protein: CASSFGGTSESYEQYF
CDR3 DNA: TGCGCCAGCAGCTTCGGGGGGACTAGCGAGTCCTACGAGCAGTACTTC

CDR3 length: 15
clone size: -
D gene: -
J gene: TRBJ2-2
V gene: TRBV6-5
CDR3 protein: CASSYEGGRSGELFF
CDR3 DNA: TGTGCCAGCAGTTACGAGGGGGGGCGCTCCGGGGAGCTGTTTTTT

CDR3 length: 16
clone size: -
D gene: TRBD1
J gene: TRBJ1-3
V gene: TRBV27
CDR3 protein: CASSLYGTDSGNTIYF
CDR3 DNA: TGTGCCAGCAGCCTTTACGGGACAGACTCTGGAAACACCATATATTTT

CDR3 length: 18
clone size: -
D gene: TRBD1
J gene: TRBJ1-2
V gene: TRBV5-1
CDR3 protein: CASSLAGQGALANYGYTF
CDR3 DNA: TGCGCCAGCAGCTTGGCGGGACAGGGGGCGTTAGCTAACTATGGCTACACCTTC

CDR3 length: 14
clone size: -
D gene: TRBD1
J gene: TRBJ1-1
V gene: TRBV2
CDR3 protein: CASTPKNRGTEAFF
CDR3 DNA: TGTGCCAGCACTCCTAAGAACAGGGGCACTGAAGCTTTCTTT

CDR3 length: 16
clone size: few
D gene: TRBD1
J gene: TRBJ1-5
V gene: TRBV7-9
CDR3 protein: CASSPTGGSGNQPQHF
CDR3 DNA: TGTGCCAGCAGCCCTACAGGGGGCAGCGGCAATCAGCCCCAGCATTTT

CDR3 length: 18
clone size: few
D gene: TRBD2
J gene: TRBJ2-3
V gene: TRBV7-2
CDR3 protein: CASRGAGGQKVGTDTQYF
CDR3 DNA: TGTGCCAGCCGAGGAGCGGGGGGGCAAAAAGTGGGCACAGATACGCAGTATTTT

CDR3 length: 12
clone size: few
D gene: -
J gene: TRBJ1-5
V gene: TRBV5-6
CDR3 protein: CASSLANQPQHF
CDR3 DNA: TGTGCCAGCAGCCTGGCCAATCAGCCCCAGCATTTT

CDR3 length: 15
clone size: -
D gene: TRBD2
J gene: TRBJ2-1
V gene: TRBV6-4
CDR3 protein: CASSFSHGGNNEQFF
CDR3 DNA: TGTGCCAGCTCGTTCTCCCACGGGGGGAACAATGAGCAGTTCTTC

CDR3 length: 16
clone size: -
D gene: -
J gene: TRBJ2-3
V gene: TRBV11-3
CDR3 protein: CASSLPGGQATDTQYF
CDR3 DNA: TGTGCCAGCAGCTTACCGGGGGGACAGGCCACAGATACGCAGTATTTT

CDR3 length: 12
clone size: -
D gene: -
J gene: TRBJ1-1
V gene: TRBV28
CDR3 protein: CAASGGATEAFF
CDR3 DNA: TGTGCCGCGTCGGGGGGAGCCACTGAAGCTTTCTTT

CDR3 length: 15
clone size: -
D gene: -
J gene: TRBJ1-5
V gene: TRBV19
CDR3 protein: CASSIDFRDHQPQHF
CDR3 DNA: TGTGCCAGTAGTATAGATTTTAGGGACCATCAGCCCCAGCATTTT

CDR3 length: 17
clone size: -
D gene: TRBD2
J gene: TRBJ2-1
V gene: TRBV4-3
CDR3 protein: CASSQGRGGGAYNEQFF
CDR3 DNA: TGCGCCAGCAGCCAAGGGCGCGGCGGGGGGGCATACAATGAGCAGTTCTTC

CDR3 length: 14
clone size: -
D gene: -
J gene: TRBJ1-1
V gene: TRBV7-6
CDR3 protein: CASSLVEGGAEAFF
CDR3 DNA: TGTGCCAGCAGCTTAGTCGAAGGTGGAGCTGAAGCTTTCTTT

CDR3 length: 14
clone size: once
D gene: -
J gene: TRBJ2-1
V gene: TRBV6-5
CDR3 protein: CASKSTSGSSEQFF
CDR3 DNA: TGTGCCAGCAAGTCGACTAGTGGTTCTTCTGAGCAGTTCTTC